This paragraph reports one T cell receptor (beta chain). A second PCR of about 7 to 11 cycles used a sample-barcoded 5' primer and a J-beta primer mix. TCRdb reprocessed the 5' RACE reads with MiXCR, giving one entry per CDR3 protein. Of 1.5 million to 2 million distinct CDR3 sequences in the sample, 28% were seen once. The sample comes from a study of blood T cells in healthy people across ages. CDR3 length equals 15 residues. V lost 1 base, J lost 4 bases, and 9 bases lay in between. Germline CDR1 is SGHRS and CDR2 is YFSETQ. The receptor was derived from a woman aged 25-40 years in good health. Sequencing was carried out using blood. The chain uses TRBV5-1 and TRBJ2-6; unclear D gene. The CDR3 here is CASSLQVTGANVLTF. In DNA form, the CDR3 reads TGCGCCAGCAGCTTGCAGGTAACAGGGGCCAACGTCCTGACTTTC.